A selection of T cell receptor beta chains follows, all from one sample in a study of T cell responses to AZD1222 COVID-19 vaccine. Measured with immunoSEQ multiplex PCR; TCRdb has only the in-frame clones, and not every one. Of roughly 150,000 clones detected, about 85% appear once; the ten largest clones hold 5.5% to 8%. The sample here was peripheral blood, taken after recovery from COVID-19. These TCRs come from an adult who had recovered from COVID-19. CDR3s include the opening cysteine and the closing phenylalanine or tryptophan.

v_call cdr3_aa
TRBV6-2/TRBV6-3 CASSYPSTGLTLGTNEKLFF
TRBV19 CASSIRQGEGSQYF
TRBV3-1/TRBV3-2 CASSQDHRRGQETQYF
TRBV4-3 CASSQDTREAYNEQFF
TRBV2 CASSGTVASNQPQHF
TRBV5-6 CASSLVSAEQYF
TRBV19 CASSILQGDGYTF
TRBV4-2 CASSQDQTGGVQETQYF
TRBV11-2 CASSPRARTEEQYF
TRBV7-2 CASSLAFASGQDYEQYF
TRBV6-2/TRBV6-3 CASSYSGTNGNTIYF
TRBV4-2 CASSQELLPFSTDTQYF
TRBV7-9 CASSSWTASYEQYF
TRBV12-3/TRBV12-4 CASQTEVGQPQHF
TRBV5-1 CASSVTLASTSYEQYF
TRBV3-1/TRBV3-2 CASSQAGSETQYF
TRBV9 CASSVGRAGGNTEAFF
TRBV19 CASSPGGLAGPIHYTQYF
TRBV1 CTSSQGGRLWASRYEQYF
TRBV28 CASSLGTGRGDTEAFF
TRBV11-2 CASSPSGGFSEKLFF
TRBV19 CASSIVRAGEAFF
TRBV7-2 CASTRRSGGRETQYF
TRBV21-1 CASSSTGRTSGPQSGELFF
TRBV18 CASSLGTSGLTEQYF
TRBV5-6 CASSLDLGREAFF
TRBV7-9 CASSLGQFTEAFF
TRBV7-3 CASSPTGWGSVINEQFF
TRBV19 CASSNRDGNGYTF
TRBV19 CASSIGRLAGSHYEQYF
TRBV5-5 CASSPRLLAGGSYNEQFF
TRBV5-1 CASSPQGGDYGYTF
TRBV7-8 CASSLEGLRPGNTIYF
TRBV6-2/TRBV6-3 CASSRLDSLHF
TRBV28 CASSSSTGNKETQYF
TRBV18 CASSSAGRSNQPQHF
TRBV15 CATSTRTSGRGNEQFF
TRBV7-8 CASSPQGQAGEKLFF
TRBV29-1 CSGENTEAFF
TRBV5-1 CASTRDGSTNTEAFF
TRBV7-9 CASSLRGLTDTQYF
TRBV6-5 CSLARYTEAFF
TRBV5-1 CASSLPGTNRIMNTEAFF
TRBV19 CASSINWGGNTEAFF
TRBV5-5 CASSSNNRFEQYF
TRBV10-3 CAITGQLKLFF
TRBV7-2 CASSLAGTGGGNTIYF
TRBV7-9 CASSPPGGGEQYF
TRBV5-1 CASRRDGDEPQHF
TRBV6-2/TRBV6-3 CASSYGGHYEQYF
TRBV6-5 CASSMTGGSHNEQFF
TRBV6-5 CASRKNTNTEAFF